The clone carrying this T cell receptor (beta chain) was observed a few times. Its target is not known. Researchers took RNA transcripts and amplified the TCR beta CDR3 regions from them. TCR CDR3 regions were first amplified by RT-PCR with HTBI primers. In TCRdb, the multiplex PCR reads were re-called with MiXCR into one record per CDR3 protein. Of roughly 350,000 distinct CDR3 sequences in the sample, 12% to 15% were seen once. Germline CDR1 reads SGHRS; CDR2 reads YFSETQ. The CDR3 totals 18 residues. The junction had 12 bases not matched to a gene; V was cut back by 3 bases and J by 2 bases. This sample was taken from a study of T cells in Graves' hyperthyroidism and ophthalmopathy. The wider study: Pretreatment peripheral blood was obtained at initial diagnosis.

Duration under 3 months, a NOSPECS grade of at least 4, and a Clinical Activity Score of at least 3 characterized the ophthalmopathy patients. The diagnostic basis comprised clinical symptoms, serum thyroxine and TRAb, thyroid ultrasound and orbital computed tomography. Study-level results: Most expanded thyroid clonotypes above 0.001 also appeared in blood.

The sequenced sample consisted of blood. The clonotype originates from a woman aged 40 to 55 with Graves' ophthalmopathy. The chain employs TRBV5-1 and TRBJ2-5; 11 bases align to TRBD2. The CDR3 DNA sequence: TGCGCCAGCAGCTACGGGGGGCTAGCGGGGGGAACTCAAGAGACCCAGTACTTC. This encodes CASSYGGLAGGTQETQYF.